The rows below give T cell receptor beta chains drawn from one sample of a study of T cell responses to AZD1222 COVID-19 vaccine. Here immunoSEQ multiplex PCR was the method, and the copy in TCRdb shows in-frame clones only, minus some. The repertoire holds some 150,000 clones, 94% seen once, with about 1.3% in the top ten. The starting material was peripheral blood, obtained on day 0 of AZD1222 vaccination. These receptor sequences come from an adult in good health. CDR3s include the opening cysteine and the closing phenylalanine or tryptophan. A D gene is named only where the DNA matches it firmly. Part of the rows lack a size; the others show once, few, many or a class for expanded clones.

v_call	clone_size	d_call	j_call	cdr3_nt	cdr3_aa
TRBV7-6	few	-	TRBJ1-5	TGTGCCAGCAGCTTAGCGGAGGGTCAGCCCCAGCATTTT	CASSLAEGQPQHF
TRBV4-1	-	TRBD1	TRBJ2-5	TGCGCCAGCAGCCAAGGACAGGGGGTTGGGGCCATGGAGACCCAGTACTTC	CASSQGQGVGAMETQYF
TRBV4-2	-	-	TRBJ1-2	TGTGCCAGCAGCCAAGATAGTACAGGCGGGTTCTATGGCTACACCTTC	CASSQDSTGGFYGYTF
TRBV5-5	-	TRBD1	TRBJ1-6	TGTGCCAGCAGCTTAACAGGGGGGAAGTGGGCTTCACCCCTCCACTTT	CASSLTGGKWASPLHF
TRBV7-2	-	TRBD1	TRBJ1-2	TGTGCCAGCAGCCCCCAAATGGGACAGGGGGTCTATGGCTACACCTTC	CASSPQMGQGVYGYTF
TRBV6-4	-	-	TRBJ1-6	TGTGCCAGCAGTGAAACAGCCGATTCACCCCTCCACTTT	CASSETADSPLHF
TRBV29-1	-	-	TRBJ2-1	TGCACCAAACAGTACTACAATGAGCAGTTCTTC	CTKQYYNEQFF
TRBV2	-	-	TRBJ2-5	TGTGCCAGCGGGCGGGGCCTACAAGAGACCCAGTACTTC	CASGRGLQETQYF
TRBV12-3/TRBV12-4	-	-	TRBJ2-3	TGTGCCAGCAGTCAGCTAGTTGGGACGCAGTATTTT	CASSQLVGTQYF
TRBV7-9	-	-	TRBJ1-2	TGTGCCAGCTCAAAGGTAGAGAGGGACTCTAACTATGGCTACACCTTC	CASSKVERDSNYGYTF
TRBV4-1	-	TRBD1	TRBJ1-6	TGCGCCAGCAGCCAAGAAGGACAGGTCGGTAATTCACCCCTCCACTTT	CASSQEGQVGNSPLHF
TRBV5-6	-	TRBD1	TRBJ2-1	TGTGCCAGCAGACCCCCGGGACAGACTAACAATGAGCAGTTCTTC	CASRPPGQTNNEQFF
TRBV4-1	-	TRBD1	TRBJ2-3	TGCGCCAGCAGCCAGGTTGGGACAGATACTAGCACAGATACGCAGTATTTT	CASSQVGTDTSTDTQYF
TRBV6-5	-	-	TRBJ1-1	TGTGCCAGCAGCCCGCAATTCAGGGCCACTGAAGCTTTCTTT	CASSPQFRATEAFF
TRBV2	-	-	TRBJ1-1	TGTGCCAGCAGTGTCGACAAGAACACTGAAGCTTTCTTT	CASSVDKNTEAFF
TRBV7-9	-	-	TRBJ1-4	TGTGCCAGCAGCTTACAGGGAGGTAATGAAAAACTGTTTTTT	CASSLQGGNEKLFF
TRBV27	-	-	TRBJ2-4	TGTGCCAGCAGTTTACCAGGGGATGTGGGGTTAAACATTCAGTACTTC	CASSLPGDVGLNIQYF
TRBV10-3	-	TRBD2	TRBJ2-2	TGTGCCATCAGTGAGTCGGGGGGACTAGTCCCGGGGGAGCTGTTTTTT	CAISESGGLVPGELFF
TRBV6-5	-	-	TRBJ2-3	TGTGCCAGCAGAGCTGGAGGGGGCACAGATACGCAGTATTTT	CASRAGGGTDTQYF
TRBV28	few	TRBD1	TRBJ2-5	TGTGCCAGCACAGCGCACAGGGGAACCCAAGAGACCCAGTACTTC	CASTAHRGTQETQYF
TRBV19	-	-	TRBJ1-2	TGTGCCAGTGCCCAGGGGACCACTAACTATGGCTACACCTTC	CASAQGTTNYGYTF
TRBV19	-	-	TRBJ2-6	TGTGCCAGTAGCGACCCAATCAGACCTGGGGCCAACGTCCTGACTTTC	CASSDPIRPGANVLTF
TRBV11-2	once	-	TRBJ1-6	TGTGCCAGCAGAACCCGGGACATCCTCAATTCACCCCTCCACTTT	CASRTRDILNSPLHF
TRBV3-1/TRBV3-2	-	TRBD1	TRBJ2-1	TGTGCCAGCAGCCAAAAAAGGGACAGAAGGAGCTCCTACAATGAGCAGTTCTTC	CASSQKRDRRSSYNEQFF
TRBV25-1	once	-	TRBJ1-6	TGTGCCAGCAAAAGGAGAGGGGTGGATTCACCCCTCCACTTT	CASKRRGVDSPLHF
TRBV3-1/TRBV3-2	once	TRBD1	TRBJ1-1	TGTGCCAGCAGCCCTCAGGGGGGTAAGACTGAAGCTTTCTTT	CASSPQGGKTEAFF
TRBV11-3	-	-	TRBJ2-5	TGTGCCAGCAGCTTAACGGAAAAAGAGACCCAGTACTTC	CASSLTEKETQYF
TRBV2	-	-	TRBJ1-4	TGTGCCAGCATCCCGGGACGGGGCGGTGAAAAACTGTTTTTT	CASIPGRGGEKLFF
TRBV18	-	TRBD1	TRBJ1-4	TGTGCCAGCTCTCCCAGGACAGGGGCCTTCGAAAAACTGTTTTTT	CASSPRTGAFEKLFF
TRBV2	-	TRBD1	TRBJ1-5	TGTGCCAGCAGTGAAGAGGGGACAGGGTTCAATCAGCCCCAGCATTTT	CASSEEGTGFNQPQHF
TRBV5-1	-	-	TRBJ2-3	TGCGCCAGCAGCAGCGGGCTCGGCGGGGCAGATACGCAGTATTTT	CASSSGLGGADTQYF
TRBV7-2	-	-	TRBJ1-1	TGTGCCAGCAGCTTAGGCCAGAACACTGAAGCTTTCTTT	CASSLGQNTEAFF
TRBV19	-	TRBD2	TRBJ2-2	TGTGCCAGTAGTGCTAGCGGGAGGAATCACGGGGAGCTGTTTTTT	CASSASGRNHGELFF
TRBV6-5	-	-	TRBJ1-6	TGTGCCAGCAGTCCGCGGAGGGTTTATTCACCCCTCCACTTT	CASSPRRVYSPLHF
TRBV2	-	-	TRBJ2-6	TGTGCCAGCAGCACCGAGAGCTCTGGGGCCAACGTCCTGACTTTC	CASSTESSGANVLTF
TRBV6-5	-	-	TRBJ2-3	TGTGCCAGCAGGGTAGGGTCCCGCACAGATACGCAGTATTTT	CASRVGSRTDTQYF
TRBV19	few	TRBD1	TRBJ2-1	TGTGCCAGTAGAGAGGGGGCGAATTCCGCCAATGAGCAGTTCTTC	CASREGANSANEQFF
TRBV19	-	TRBD2	TRBJ2-2	TGTGCCAGTAGTGCCCTCTCCGGGACTACGCCCACCGGGGAGCTGTTTTTT	CASSALSGTTPTGELFF
TRBV4-3	-	-	TRBJ2-5	TGCGCCAGCAGCCAAGGTTTTGCCTACCAAGAGACCCAGTACTTC	CASSQGFAYQETQYF
TRBV14	-	TRBD2	TRBJ2-1	TGTGCCAGCAGTTGGTTACCGGGACTAGCGGGGGGCCAGAGCTCCTACAATGAGCAGTTCTTC	CASSWLPGLAGGQSSYNEQFF
TRBV7-9	once	TRBD1	TRBJ1-2	TGTGCCAGCAGCTGGAATGAGAGGGGGCCTTTTGATGGCTACACCTTC	CASSWNERGPFDGYTF
TRBV6-5	-	-	TRBJ2-1	TGTGCCAGCACAAGCCCCCTGGGCAATGAGCAGTTCTTC	CASTSPLGNEQFF
TRBV28	-	TRBD2	TRBJ2-3	TGTGCCAGCAGTACTACTCGACTAGCGGGGGGCCCTAGCACAGATACGCAGTATTTT	CASSTTRLAGGPSTDTQYF
TRBV6-5	-	TRBD1	TRBJ1-2	TGTGCCAGCAGGAGACAGGGCCTCTTCTATGGCTACACCTTC	CASRRQGLFYGYTF
TRBV5-1	-	-	TRBJ1-2	TGCGCCAGCAGCCCTAGGGGTAACTATGGCTACACCTTC	CASSPRGNYGYTF
TRBV6-2/TRBV6-3	-	-	TRBJ1-2	-	CASSSSPRVGGYTF
TRBV4-1	-	-	TRBJ1-6	TGCGCCAGCAGCCAAGTCGGGAGGGAAAATTCACCCCTCCACTTT	CASSQVGRENSPLHF